This TCR beta chain was captured in a study of OX40 agonist ivuxolimab in advanced cancers. The table came from immunoSEQ multiplex PCR; TCRdb's copy has only in-frame clones and leaves some out. Of more than 70,000 clones in the sample, around 94% were seen once. Germline CDR1 is GTSNPN and CDR2 is SVGIG (reference sequence). Trimming pared 3 bases from V and 4 bases from J, leaving 10 bases between. This CDR3 is 13 amino acids long. The TCR comes from an adult with an advanced solid tumor such as melanoma, head and neck, liver or kidney cancer. The sample was CD4+ or CD8+ T cells sorted from blood, taken in a trial of the OX40 agonist ivuxolimab. V usage is TRBV30 and J usage is TRBJ1-5; D ambiguous. The CDR3, as DNA: TGTGCCTGGAGCCTTGGGTTAAATCAGCCCCAGCATTTT. Translation: CAWSLGLNQPQHF. The whole variable domain, remainder taken from reference TRBV30 and TRBJ1-5, is SQTIHQWPATLVQPVGSPLSLECTVEGTSNPNLYWYRQAAGRGLQLLFYSVGIGQISSEVPQNLSASRPQDRQFILSSKKLLLSDSGFYLCAWSLGLNQPQHFGDGTRLSIL.